This TCR beta chain originates from a study of vaccination and CD4 T cells after COVID-19. Looking at the study overall: The convalescent group had six males, four females, seven Caucasians, two Asians, one multiracial.

In regard to this clonotype: Its antigen remains unknown.

The Oncomine TCR Beta short-read assay was applied to DNA of cultured CD4+ T cells. TCRdb re-called the PCR reads with MiXCR, one entry per CDR3 protein. Of approximately 21,000 distinct CDR3 sequences in the sample, roughly 51% were seen once. V gave up 6 bases and J gave up 2 bases; unmatched junction bases: 7. The germline CDR1 and CDR2 sequences are DFQATT and SNEGSKA (reference sequence). The CDR3 is 13 amino acids. Regarding treatment: roughly 11-day PBMC culture with coronavirus spike peptide pools or control peptides (ViraFEST assay). First, ViraFEST expanded antigen-specific T cells with peptide pools, and next it sequenced the TCRs.

The material sequenced was CD4+ T cells from blood, cultured in vitro. The clonotype originates from a human donor who had recovered from COVID-19. The chain carries TRBV20-1 and TRBJ2-7; 7 positions match TRBD2. The CDR3 is CSAPSTSPYEQYF. In DNA, the CDR3 is TGCAGTGCCCCGTCGACTAGCCCCTACGAGCAGTACTTC.